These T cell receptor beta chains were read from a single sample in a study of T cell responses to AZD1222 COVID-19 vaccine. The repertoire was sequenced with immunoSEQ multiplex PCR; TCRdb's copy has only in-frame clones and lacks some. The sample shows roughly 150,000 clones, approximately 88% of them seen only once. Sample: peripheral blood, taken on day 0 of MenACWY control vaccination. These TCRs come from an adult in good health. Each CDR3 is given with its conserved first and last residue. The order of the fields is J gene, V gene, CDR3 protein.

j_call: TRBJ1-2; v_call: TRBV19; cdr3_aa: CASSTSRGVYGYTF
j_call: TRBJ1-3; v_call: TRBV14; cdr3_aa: CASSQDFGREEASGNTIYF
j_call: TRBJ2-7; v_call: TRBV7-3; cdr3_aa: CASSPGTVSYEQYF
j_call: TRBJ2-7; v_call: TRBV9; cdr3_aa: CASSAGTGKHEQYF
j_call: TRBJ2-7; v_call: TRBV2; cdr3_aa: CASSVGRTSYEQYF
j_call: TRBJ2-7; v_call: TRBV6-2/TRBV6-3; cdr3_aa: CASSSDATYEQYF
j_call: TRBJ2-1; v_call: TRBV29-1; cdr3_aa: CSVLRLAGAFNEQFF
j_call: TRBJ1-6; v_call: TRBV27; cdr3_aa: CASSLGQNTYNSPLHF
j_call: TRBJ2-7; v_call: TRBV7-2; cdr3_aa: CASSLIVQVYEQYF
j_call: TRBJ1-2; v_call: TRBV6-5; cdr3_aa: CASSYQSISQNYGYTF
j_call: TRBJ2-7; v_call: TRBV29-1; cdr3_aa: CSVELRDRDSYEQYF
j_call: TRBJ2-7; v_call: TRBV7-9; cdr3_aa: CASSSMNYEQYF
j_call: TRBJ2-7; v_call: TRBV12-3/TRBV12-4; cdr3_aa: CASTLGRAYEQYF
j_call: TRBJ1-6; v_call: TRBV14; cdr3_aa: CASSQEMGQLDSPLHF
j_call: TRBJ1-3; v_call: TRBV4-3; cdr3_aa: CASSQGDRRSSGNTIYF
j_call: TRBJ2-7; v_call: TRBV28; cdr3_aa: CASSLGGVYEQYF
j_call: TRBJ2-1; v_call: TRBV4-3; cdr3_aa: CASSRRLAGIDEQFF
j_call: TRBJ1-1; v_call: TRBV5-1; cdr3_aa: CASSLDSREAFF
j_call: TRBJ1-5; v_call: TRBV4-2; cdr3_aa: CASSLGAGSQPQHF
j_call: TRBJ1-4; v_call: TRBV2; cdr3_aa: CASSLEGRVFF
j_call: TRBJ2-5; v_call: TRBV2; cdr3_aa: CASRAGTGSETQYF
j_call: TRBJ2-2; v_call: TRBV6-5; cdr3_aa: CASRLHTNTGELFF
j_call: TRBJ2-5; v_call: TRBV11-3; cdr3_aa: CASSFGTSGRSVETQYF
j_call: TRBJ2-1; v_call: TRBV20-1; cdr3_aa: CSAREYNEQFF
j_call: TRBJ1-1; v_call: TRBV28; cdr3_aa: CASADRDTEAFF
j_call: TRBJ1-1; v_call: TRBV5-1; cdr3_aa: CASSVEVGGTEAFF
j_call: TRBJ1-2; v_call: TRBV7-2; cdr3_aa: CASSRQGKDGYTF
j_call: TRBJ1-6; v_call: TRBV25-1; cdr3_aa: CASSNSGVNSPLHF
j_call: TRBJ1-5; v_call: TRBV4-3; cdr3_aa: CASSQELLSGNQPQHF
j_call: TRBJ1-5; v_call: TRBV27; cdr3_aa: CASSFSTLSNQPQHF
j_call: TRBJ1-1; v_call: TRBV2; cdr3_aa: CASRQGGGTEAFF
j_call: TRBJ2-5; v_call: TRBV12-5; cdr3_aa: CASGFGGGETQYF
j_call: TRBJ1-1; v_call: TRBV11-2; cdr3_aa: CASSLLGRAWNTEAFF
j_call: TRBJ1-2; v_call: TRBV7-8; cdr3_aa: CASSDRNYGYTF
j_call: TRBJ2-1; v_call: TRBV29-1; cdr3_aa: CSVEGTSGSYNEQFF